This TCR beta chain was identified during a study of blood T cell repertoires in COVID-19 (dated by TCRdb to the early 2020s). For context, the study as a whole: Samples from collaborators originated in the United States, Italy and Spain and spanned both the acute and convalescent phases of COVID-19. The dataset comprised deeply sampled blood TCRbeta repertoires from subjects exposed to, actively infected with, or recovered from COVID-19. Samples were obtained from the ongoing ImmuneRACE study (first 160 participants) and from 1,254 subjects provided by 6 global collaborators. Sample metadata almost always included a de-identified subject ID, COVID-19 status, age in years and sex. Where HLA class I and class II types were available, the types were taken from metadata supplied by the sample provider, not from assay-based typing. The material from the prospective study consisted of cDNA or gDNA derived from T cells, B-cell-depleted T cells, or PBMCs. A freely available public database, intended as a resource for researchers studying the immune response to SARS-CoV-2, is where the repertoires were released.

Comment on this clone: Its antigen is still unknown. Per-base quality was not reported, and no clone a single base away is much larger than it.

TCRbeta CDR3 regions were amplified from genomic DNA using the immunoSEQ Assay, a bias-controlled multiplex PCR. The paper's data handling went like this. The number of nucleated cells in each sample was estimated by amplification of reference gene primers within the assay. Sequence reads were collapsed and filtered to measure the absolute abundance of every unique TCRbeta CDR3 rearrangement. For each sample, productive Simpson clonality was calculated by taking the square root of Simpson's diversity index across productive rearrangements. Here the immuneACCESS table is served through TCRdb, limited to in-frame sequences with V and J called. Missing clones are a known gap in these copies; in checked studies unresolved V genes cover under half, and the rest lacks a known reason. V and J calls and clone size are those listed in that table; D and trimming were worked out from the DNA. In this sample the table shows approximately 250,000 clones, more than 75% of which occur a single time. Just under 9% of the sample lies in the top ten.

Each collaborating institution followed its own protocols to collect whole blood in K2EDTA tubes. Collaborator samples were shipped for TCRbeta analysis as frozen whole blood, isolated PBMCs, or DNA extracted from either sample type. CDR1 LNHDA and CDR2 SQIVND were looked up in the germline V gene (reference sequence). V loses 4 bases at its end and J loses 4 bases; junction bases beyond the gene matches: 9. From its cysteine to its phenylalanine, the CDR3 spans 16 amino acids. Just the 48-base CDR3 DNA is kept, in frame starting at base 1. Overall results and qualifications from the work: The quantity of clinical and demographic metadata differed by source and by participant and was supplied without curation.

This clonotype was sampled from a man aged 35-49 years with active or convalescent COVID-19. The rearrangement joined TRBV19 to TRBJ2-2; TRBD1 aligns with 7 central bases. The sequenced sample consisted of peripheral blood. The CDR3 is CASSKEGGEGTGELFF. In nucleotides, the sequence is TGTGCCAGTAGTAAAGAAGGGGGCGAGGGCACCGGGGAGCTGTTTTTT.